Shown below are 27 T cell receptor beta chains from a single sample sequenced in a study of T-cell memory formation after mild COVID-19. MiXCR was run by TCRdb on the 5' RACE reads, yielding one entry per CDR3 protein. The sample carries just over 200,000 distinct CDR3 sequences, 9% to 10% recorded once. The material sequenced was PBMCs or a T cell subset sorted from them (not recorded which). Receptors were obtained from a man between 18 and 29 years old who had mild COVID-19 (a few samples of this study predate the infection). Cell type and time point are not known.

This clonotype was counted a single time. A clone one base away is much larger, so this may be a read error. J is TRBJ2-3 and V is TRBV5-1; D remains unclear. Germline V gene sequence: CDR1 SGHRS, CDR2 YFSETQ. The CDR3 is made up of 13 amino acids. V was pared by 1 base and J by 9 bases, with 12 bases between. The CDR3: CASSLSVSWTQYF. CDR3 nucleotide sequence: TGCGCCAGCAGCTTGAGCGTATCATGGACGCAGTATTTT. The whole variable domain, filled in from reference TRBV5-1 and TRBJ2-3, reads KAGVTQTPRYLIKTRGQQVTLSCSPISGHRSVSWYQQTPGQGLQFLFEYFSETQRNKGNFPGRFSGRQFSNSRSEMNVSTLELGDSALYLCASSLSVSWTQYFGPGTRLTVL.

The chain recombines TRBV7-9 with TRBJ1-4; no definite D call. Per the germline V gene, CDR1 is SEHNR and CDR2 is FQNEAQ (reference sequence). Trimming cost V 1 base and J 8 bases, with 14 bases left between them. The CDR3 is made up of 15 amino acids. CDR3 sequence (DNA): TGTGCCAGCAGCTTAGTACGGCACAGTGGGGAAAAACTGTTTTTT. It codes for CASSLVRHSGEKLFF.

The chain carries TRBV5-6 and TRBJ1-1; 10 nucleotides line up with TRBD1. The germline V gene has CDR1 SGHDT and CDR2 YYEEEE. This CDR3 contains 13 residues. V trimming: 4 bases; J trimming: 8 bases; junction bases outside the gene matches: 5. CDR3 sequence: CASSKTGGLEAFF. In nucleotides, the CDR3 is TGTGCCAGCAGCAAGACAGGGGGCCTCGAAGCTTTCTTT.

This clonotype has only one observation. V and J are TRBV12-3 or TRBV12-4 and TRBJ1-1; TRBD1 aligns across 11 bases. The ends lost 6 bases at V and 4 bases at J; junction bases unmatched: 4. This CDR3 contains 14 residues. The DNA of the CDR3 is TGTGCCAGCAGGGCCGGACAGGGGGCCACTGAAGCTTTCTTT. Translating it yields CASRAGQGATEAFF.

This clonotype was seen ten or more times. This sequence joins TRBV12-3 or TRBV12-4 and TRBJ2-2; 12 bases agree with TRBD1. The CDR3 runs 17 residues. The J segment lost 3 bases and the V segment lost 5 bases, leaving 7 bases of the junction unmatched. The DNA for the CDR3 is TGTGCCAGCAGTCCGGGACAGGGGGCGGGTGACACCGGGGAGCTGTTTTTT. It is translated as CASSPGQGAGDTGELFF.

This chain uses TRBV7-2 with TRBJ2-2; 8 nucleotides agree with TRBD2. The CDR3 length is 14 residues. The germline CDR1 and CDR2 sequences are SGHTA and FQGNSA. The trim removed 6 bases at V and 3 bases at J, leaving 3 bases unmatched. The CDR3 DNA follows: TGTGCCAGCAGTTCAGCGGGGGACACCGGGGAGCTGTTTTTT. Residues: CASSSAGDTGELFF.

This clonotype turned up a few times. This chain joins TRBV28 and TRBJ2-3, with D tentatively TRBD1 or TRBD2 (5 bases each). The germline V gene has CDR1 MDHEN and CDR2 SYDVKM. Trimming left V 7 bases short and J 3 bases short, with 17 bases between. This CDR3 has 15 residues. CDR3 sequence (DNA): TGTGCCAGCACCCTCGCCCCAGGGACGACAGATACGCAGTATTTT. Translated: CASTLAPGTTDTQYF.

This clonotype was detected a few times. The chain couples TRBV10-3 to TRBJ2-3; TRBD2 agrees at 8 bases. V lost 4 bases to trimming and J lost 1 base; unmatched junction nucleotides: 4. The CDR3 extends over 15 amino acids. Germline CDR1 is ENHRY and CDR2 is SYGVKD. The CDR3 protein is CAISVSSGRTDTQYF. The CDR3 nucleotides are TGTGCCATCAGTGTCTCTAGCGGGCGCACAGATACGCAGTATTTT.

This clonotype came up a few times. This rearrangement joins TRBV6-2 or TRBV6-3 to TRBJ2-1; D call uncertain. The CDR3 has 12 amino acids. Trimming shortened V by 6 bases and J by 7 bases, and 10 bases separated the two germline ends. Looked up from germline, CDR1 is MNHEY and CDR2 is SVGEGT. The CDR3 protein is CASSPGKNEQFF. CDR3 DNA sequence: TGTGCCAGCAGCCCCGGAAAAAATGAGCAGTTCTTC.

The V call is TRBV27, the J call TRBJ1-4; D not certain. Trimming pared 3 bases from V and 7 bases from J, leaving 12 bases between. CDR3 length: 14 residues. Germline V gene sequence: CDR1 MNHEY, CDR2 SMNVEV (reference sequence). The CDR3 here is CASSLGGFVEKLFF. The CDR3 coding sequence is TGTGCCAGCAGTTTGGGTGGGTTCGTTGAAAAACTGTTTTTT.

This CDR3 is CASSLATGLGGYTF. The CDR3 DNA reads TGTGCCAGCAGCTTAGCAACTGGACTAGGCGGCTACACCTTC. The V call is TRBV7-2, the J call TRBJ1-2; D uncertain. CDR3 length equals 14 residues. V was trimmed by 0 bases and J by 8 bases, leaving 13 bases between them. The germline gives CDR1 SGHTA, CDR2 FQGNSA.

This rearrangement joins TRBV20-1 to TRBJ1-4; no reliable D call. The CDR3 covers 13 residues. Germline V gene lookup returns CDR1 DFQATT and CDR2 SNEGSKA (reference sequence). The ends were cut back, 3 bases at V and 5 bases at J, with 10 bases in the middle. Here the CDR3 DNA reads TGCAGTGCTAGGGGAGTACAGAATGAAAAACTGTTTTTT. This gives the protein CSARGVQNEKLFF.

This clonotype was counted a few times. The V gene is TRBV27, the J gene TRBJ2-5; D perhaps matches TRBD2 (6 bases). V dropped 5 bases and J dropped 0 bases, with 7 bases sitting between them. CDR3 length: 13 residues. The germline V gene has CDR1 MNHEY and CDR2 SMNVEV (reference sequence). The chain's CDR3 is CASSAGNQETQYF. The DNA of the CDR3 is TGTGCCAGCAGTGCGGGAAACCAAGAGACCCAGTACTTC.

This clonotype has a handful of counts. The chain combines TRBV24-1 with TRBJ1-2; D might be TRBD1 (6 bases). V lost 5 bases to trimming and J lost 1 base, with 13 bases between them. The CDR3 runs 15 residues. CDR1 and CDR2 from the germline V gene are KGHDR and SFDVKD. The CDR3 region has the DNA TGTGCCACCAGTGGAGGATGGGGACATAACTATGGCTACACCTTC. It is translated as CATSGGWGHNYGYTF.

Here the CDR3 reads CASTDWTGDGYTF. CDR3 DNA sequence: TGTGCCAGCACCGACTGGACAGGAGATGGCTACACCTTC. The V and J genes are TRBV6-2 or TRBV6-3 and TRBJ1-2, with 7 bases matching TRBD1. Germline V lookup: CDR1 MNHEY, CDR2 SVGEGT. The V segment lost 7 bases and the J segment 6 bases; nucleotides outside the gene matches: 8. This CDR3 contains 13 residues.

In this sample, this clonotype turned up a few times. The CDR3 DNA is TGTGCCAGCAGCCCTATAGCGGGCGTCTACGAGCAGTACTTC. Its translation: CASSPIAGVYEQYF. The chain has TRBV7-2 and TRBJ2-7; 7 bases are a match to TRBD2. Germline CDR1 reads SGHTA; CDR2 reads FQGNSA. The V segment lost 5 bases and the J segment 3 bases; nucleotides outside the gene matches: 7. The CDR3 length is 14 residues.

The chain recombines TRBV6-1 with TRBJ1-1, with D uncertain. In germline, CDR1 is MNHNS, CDR2 SASEGT. V was shortened by 8 bases and J by 7 bases, with 23 bases between the two germline ends. The CDR3 is made up of 15 amino acids. The CDR3 nucleotides read TGTGCCAGCGTCGAAGGGTCCCCGGGAAAGGGTGAAGCTTTCTTT. It translates to CASVEGSPGKGEAFF.

This clonotype occurred many times. This CDR3 reads CASSLQGGNQPQHF. For the CDR3, the DNA is TGCGCCAGCAGCTTACAGGGAGGCAATCAGCCCCAGCATTTT. The chain employs TRBV5-1 and TRBJ1-5; weak D call: TRBD1 (6 bases). In germline, CDR1 is SGHRS, CDR2 YFSETQ. The CDR3 sequence is 14 residues long. V was pared by 2 bases and J by 2 bases, with 8 bases between. The whole variable domain, remainder taken from reference TRBV5-1 and TRBJ1-5, is KAGVTQTPRYLIKTRGQQVTLSCSPISGHRSVSWYQQTPGQGLQFLFEYFSETQRNKGNFPGRFSGRQFSNSRSEMNVSTLELGDSALYLCASSLQGGNQPQHFGDGTRLSIL.

This sequence joins TRBV7-9 and TRBJ1-1; D is perhaps TRBD1 (5 bases). Germline assignment: CDR1 SEHNR and CDR2 FQNEAQ (reference sequence). This CDR3 region has 14 residues. V lost 2 bases to trimming and J lost 3 bases, with 10 bases between them. The CDR3 DNA sequence: TGTGCCAGCAGCTTATGGATGGGGGACACTGAAGCTTTCTTT. This codes for CASSLWMGDTEAFF.

This clonotype was found many times. The V and J genes are TRBV18 and TRBJ1-1, with TRBD1 identical over 7 bases. The ends lost 6 bases at V and 0 bases at J; junction bases unmatched: 7. The CDR3 sequence is 15 residues long. The germline gives CDR1 KGHSH, CDR2 LQKENI. CDR3 sequence: CASSSGGTMNTEAFF. The CDR3, as DNA: TGTGCCAGCTCGTCAGGGGGAACCATGAACACTGAAGCTTTCTTT.

This clonotype has a count of ten or more. The chain combines TRBV7-3 with TRBJ1-2, with D possibly TRBD1 on 5 matching bases. Germline V CDR1 and CDR2: SGHTA, FQGTGA. V was pared by 0 bases and J by 4 bases, with 12 bases between. The CDR3 has 15 amino acids. The CDR3 loop is CASSLTRDGIYGYTF. The CDR3 region has the DNA TGTGCCAGCAGCTTAACCCGGGACGGTATCTATGGCTACACCTTC.

There are a few counts of this clonotype. The chain is built from TRBV7-2 and TRBJ1-1; possibly TRBD1 for D (5 bases). Trimming removed 5 bases at V and 7 bases at J, with 11 bases between. This CDR3 region has 12 residues. In germline, CDR1 is SGHTA, CDR2 FQGNSA. CDR3 in amino acids: CASSTQGHEAFF. CDR3 coding DNA: TGTGCCAGCAGCACCCAGGGTCATGAAGCTTTCTTT. Using reference TRBV7-2 and TRBJ1-1 for the parts outside the CDR3, the full variable domain is GAGVSQSPSNKVTEKGKDVELRCDPISGHTALYWYRQSLGQGLEFLIYFQGNSAPDKSGLPSDRFSAERTGGSVSTLTIQRTQQEDSAVYLCASSTQGHEAFFGQGTRLTVV.

In this sample, this clonotype turned up many times. The chain couples TRBV7-2 to TRBJ2-3; D unresolved. The CDR3 totals 15 residues. Germline V gene sequence: CDR1 SGHTA, CDR2 FQGNSA. With 0 bases removed from V and 0 bases from J, the gap between germline ends came to 7 bases. CDR3 in amino acids: CASSLAGYSTDTQYF. CDR3 nucleotide sequence: TGTGCCAGCAGCTTAGCCGGGTATAGCACAGATACGCAGTATTTT.

This clonotype was seen only a few times. The chain employs TRBV19 and TRBJ1-2, with no clear D. Trimming removed 0 bases from V and 6 bases from J, with 17 bases in between. The CDR3 is made up of 16 amino acids. In germline, CDR1 is LNHDA, CDR2 SQIVND (reference sequence). The DNA for the CDR3 is TGTGCCAGTAGTATAGATAGACGCGGAGTGGTGGATGGCTACACCTTC. This translates into CASSIDRRGVVDGYTF.

The table lists this clonotype with many counts. The V and J genes are TRBV6-5 and TRBJ2-1, with D perhaps matching TRBD2 (5 bases). Germline values: CDR1 MNHEY, CDR2 SVGAGI. Trimming shortened V by 6 bases and J by 1 base, and 13 bases separated the two germline ends. CDR3 length equals 15 residues. The CDR3 nucleotides read TGTGCCAGCAGCCCCGACGGAGGTTCCTACAATGAGCAGTTCTTC. Protein product: CASSPDGGSYNEQFF.

The chain combines TRBV12-3 or TRBV12-4 with TRBJ2-7; possibly TRBD1 for D (5 bases). Between the trimmed V and J ends, which lost 2 bases and 2 bases, there was a span of 10 bases. The CDR3 sequence is 14 residues long. CDR3 region: CASSLSGPTYEQYF. CDR3 sequence (DNA): TGTGCCAGCAGTTTATCAGGGCCTACCTACGAGCAGTACTTC.

The rearrangement uses TRBV6-5 and TRBJ1-3; unclear D gene. The CDR3 has 14 residues. Trimming shortened V by 0 bases and J by 5 bases, and 8 bases separated the two germline ends. Looked up from germline, CDR1 is MNHEY and CDR2 is SVGAGI. CDR3 region: CASSYSVARNTIYF. Here the CDR3 DNA reads TGTGCCAGCAGTTACTCGGTCGCCCGAAACACCATATATTTT.